The clone carrying this T cell receptor (beta chain) was counted between two and nine times. TCRdb re-called the RT-PCR reads through MiXCR, storing one row per CDR3 protein. The sample yields about 700,000 distinct CDR3 sequences, approximately 15% seen once. CDR1 DFQATT and CDR2 SNEGSKA come from the germline V gene (reference sequence). Trimming removed 3 bases from V and 1 base from J, with 13 bases in between. This CDR3 spans 14 amino acids. This receptor was obtained from a female donor in good health, serving as a healthy control. The specimen was memory CD4+ T cells from blood. This rearrangement joins TRBV20-1 to TRBJ2-7; D could derive from TRBD1 or TRBD2 (5 bases each). The CDR3 DNA is TGCAGTGCTAGGGGGTTGGGGGAGTCCTACGAGCAGTACTTC. This gives the protein CSARGLGESYEQYF.